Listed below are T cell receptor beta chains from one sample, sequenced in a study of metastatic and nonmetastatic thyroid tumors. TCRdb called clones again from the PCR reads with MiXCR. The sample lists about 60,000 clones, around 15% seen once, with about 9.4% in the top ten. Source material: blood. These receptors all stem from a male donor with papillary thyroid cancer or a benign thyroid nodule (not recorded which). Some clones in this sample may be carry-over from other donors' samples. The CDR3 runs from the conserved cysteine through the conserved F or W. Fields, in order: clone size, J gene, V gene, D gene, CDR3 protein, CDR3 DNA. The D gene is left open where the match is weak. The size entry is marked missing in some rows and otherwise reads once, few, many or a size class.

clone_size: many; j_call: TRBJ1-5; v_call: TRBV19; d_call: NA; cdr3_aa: CASTFSGPQPQHF; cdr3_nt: TGTGCCAGTACCTTTAGTGGCCCTCAGCCCCAGCATTTT
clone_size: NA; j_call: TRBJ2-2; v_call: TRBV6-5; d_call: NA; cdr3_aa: CASSNPNPGELFF; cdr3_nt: TGTGCCAGCAGTAACCCTAACCCCGGGGAGCTGTTTTTT
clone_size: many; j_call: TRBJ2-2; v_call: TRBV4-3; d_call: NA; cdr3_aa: CASSQVAGNTGELFF; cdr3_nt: TGCGCCAGCAGCCAAGTTGCTGGGAACACCGGGGAGCTGTTTTTT
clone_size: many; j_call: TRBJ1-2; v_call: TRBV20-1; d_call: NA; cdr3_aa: CSARVRGGRNGYTF; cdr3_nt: TGCAGTGCTAGAGTACGAGGGGGAAGAAATGGCTACACCTTC
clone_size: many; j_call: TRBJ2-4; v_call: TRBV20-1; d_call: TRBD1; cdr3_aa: CSAPDRALIQYF; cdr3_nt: TGCAGTGCCCCGGACAGGGCCCTTATTCAGTACTTC
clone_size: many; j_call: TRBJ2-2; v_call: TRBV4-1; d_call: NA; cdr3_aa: CASSLLPGELFF; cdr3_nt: TGCGCCAGCAGCCTCCTACCCGGGGAGCTGTTTTTT
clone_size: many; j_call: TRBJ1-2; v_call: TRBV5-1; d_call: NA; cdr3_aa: CASSLGGRVSVRYGYTF; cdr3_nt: TGCGCCAGCAGCTTGGGGGGCAGAGTCTCGGTCCGATATGGCTACACCTTC
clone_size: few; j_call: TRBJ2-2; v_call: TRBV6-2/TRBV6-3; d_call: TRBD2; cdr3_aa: CASSPAGYDTGELFF; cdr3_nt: TGTGCCAGCAGTCCAGCGGGATATGACACCGGGGAGCTGTTTTTT
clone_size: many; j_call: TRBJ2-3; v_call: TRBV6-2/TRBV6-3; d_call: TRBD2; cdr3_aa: CASKSGGAGDTQYF; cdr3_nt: TGTGCCAGCAAGAGCGGGGGGGCGGGGGATACGCAGTATTTT
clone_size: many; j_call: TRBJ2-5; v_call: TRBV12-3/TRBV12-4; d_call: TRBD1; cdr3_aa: CASTRGLETQYF; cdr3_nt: TGTGCCAGCACCAGGGGGTTAGAGACCCAGTACTTC
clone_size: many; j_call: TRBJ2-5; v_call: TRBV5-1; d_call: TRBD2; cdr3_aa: CASSLAWGGGIQETQYF; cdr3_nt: TGCGCCAGCAGCTTGGCCTGGGGGGGAGGCATCCAAGAGACCCAGTACTTC
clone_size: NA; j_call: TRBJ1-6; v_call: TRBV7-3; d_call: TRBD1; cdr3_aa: CASSKTGANNSPLHF; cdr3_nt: TGTGCCAGCAGCAAGACAGGGGCAAATAATTCACCCCTCCACTTT
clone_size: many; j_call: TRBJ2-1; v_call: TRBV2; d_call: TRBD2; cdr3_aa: CASRGGSGTYSYNEQFF; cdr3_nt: TGTGCCAGCAGGGGGGGTAGCGGGACCTACTCCTACAATGAGCAGTTCTTC
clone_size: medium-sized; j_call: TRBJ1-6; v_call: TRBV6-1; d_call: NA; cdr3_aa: CASSEESGQGNSPLHF; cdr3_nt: TGTGCCAGCAGTGAAGAAAGTGGGCAGGGGAATTCACCCCTCCACTTT
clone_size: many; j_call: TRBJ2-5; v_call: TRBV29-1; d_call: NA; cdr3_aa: CSGGPQETQYF; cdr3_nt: TGCAGCGGGGGACCGCAAGAGACCCAGTACTTC
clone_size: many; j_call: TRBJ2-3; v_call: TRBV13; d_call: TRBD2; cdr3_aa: CASSSNSGGTDTQYF; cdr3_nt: TGTGCCAGCAGCTCCAATAGCGGGGGCACAGATACGCAGTATTTT
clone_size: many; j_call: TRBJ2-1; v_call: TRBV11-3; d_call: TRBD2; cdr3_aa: CASSVTSGLNEQFF; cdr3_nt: TGTGCCAGCAGCGTAACTAGCGGGTTAAATGAGCAGTTCTTC
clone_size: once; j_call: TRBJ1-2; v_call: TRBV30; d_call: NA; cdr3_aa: CAWSVPMTIRGYTF; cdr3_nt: TGTGCCTGGAGTGTACCTATGACTATCCGGGGCTACACCTTC
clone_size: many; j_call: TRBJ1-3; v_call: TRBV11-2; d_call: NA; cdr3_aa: CASSLVGARPGNTIYF; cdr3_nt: TGTGCCAGCAGCCTGGTGGGGGCCAGGCCTGGAAACACCATATATTTT
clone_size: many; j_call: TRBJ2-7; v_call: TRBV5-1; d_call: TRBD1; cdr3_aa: CASSSGTGAYEQYF; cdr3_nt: TGCGCCAGCAGCTCCGGGACAGGTGCCTACGAGCAGTACTTC
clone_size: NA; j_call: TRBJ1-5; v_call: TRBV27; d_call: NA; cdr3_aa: CASSLSGIGSNRPQHF; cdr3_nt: TGTGCCAGCAGTTTATCGGGTATAGGAAGCAATCGGCCCCAGCATTTT
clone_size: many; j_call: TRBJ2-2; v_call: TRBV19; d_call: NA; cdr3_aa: CASSTWTNTGELFF; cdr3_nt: TGTGCCAGTAGTACCTGGACAAACACCGGGGAGCTGTTTTTT
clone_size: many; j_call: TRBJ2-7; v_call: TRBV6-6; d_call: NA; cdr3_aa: CASSYGDVSYEQYF; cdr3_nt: TGTGCCAGTAGTTACGGGGACGTCTCCTACGAGCAGTACTTC
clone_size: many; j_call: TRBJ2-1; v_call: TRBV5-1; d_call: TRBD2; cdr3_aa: CASSLQTSGGYNEQFF; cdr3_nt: TGCGCCAGCAGCTTACAAACTAGCGGGGGATACAATGAGCAGTTCTTC
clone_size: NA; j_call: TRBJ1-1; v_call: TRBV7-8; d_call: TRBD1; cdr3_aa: CASSLVQGSMNTEAFF; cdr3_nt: TGTGCCAGCAGTTTAGTACAGGGGTCGATGAACACTGAAGCTTTCTTT
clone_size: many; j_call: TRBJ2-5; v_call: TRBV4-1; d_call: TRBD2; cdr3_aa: CASSQGLAGGPGETQYF; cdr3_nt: TGCGCCAGCAGCCAAGGACTAGCGGGGGGGCCGGGGGAGACCCAGTACTTC
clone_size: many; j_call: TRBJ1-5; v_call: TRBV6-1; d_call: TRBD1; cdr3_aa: CASSVDRGNQPQHF; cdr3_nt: TGTGCCAGCAGTGTAGACAGGGGCAATCAGCCCCAGCATTTT
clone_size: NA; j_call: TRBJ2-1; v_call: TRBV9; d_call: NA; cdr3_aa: CASIPRLCNEQFF; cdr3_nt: TGTGCCAGCATCCCCCGTCTGTGCAATGAGCAGTTCTTC
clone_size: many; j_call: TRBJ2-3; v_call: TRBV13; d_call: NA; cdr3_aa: CASSLEVEGDRADWASTDTQYF; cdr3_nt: TGTGCCAGCAGCTTAGAGGTTGAGGGGGACCGAGCCGATTGGGCTAGCACAGATACGCAGTATTTT
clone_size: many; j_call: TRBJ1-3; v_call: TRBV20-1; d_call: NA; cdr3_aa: CSVPQETSGNTIYF; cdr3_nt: TGCAGTGTCCCGCAGGAAACCTCTGGAAACACCATATATTTT
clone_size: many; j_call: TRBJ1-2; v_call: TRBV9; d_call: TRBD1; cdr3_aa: CASSGTGFLDGYTF; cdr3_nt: TGTGCCAGCAGCGGGACAGGGTTTCTTGATGGCTACACCTTC
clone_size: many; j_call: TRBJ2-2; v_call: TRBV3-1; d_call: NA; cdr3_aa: CASSPLEGSTGELFF; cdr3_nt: TGTGCCAGCAGCCCCCTAGAGGGGAGCACCGGGGAGCTGTTTTTT
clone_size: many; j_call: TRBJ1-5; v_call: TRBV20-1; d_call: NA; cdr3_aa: CSAPPGNSNQPQHF; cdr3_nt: TGCAGTGCCCCCCCCGGAAATAGCAATCAGCCCCAGCATTTT
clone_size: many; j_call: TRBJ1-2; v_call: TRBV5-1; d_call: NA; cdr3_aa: CASSLEGRPVPYGYTF; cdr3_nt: TGCGCCAGCAGCTTGGAGGGCAGGCCCGTCCCCTATGGCTACACCTTC
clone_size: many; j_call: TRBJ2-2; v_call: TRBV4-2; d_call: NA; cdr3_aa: CASSQGLLAGELFF; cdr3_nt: TGTGCCAGCAGCCAGGGACTTTTAGCCGGGGAGCTGTTTTTT
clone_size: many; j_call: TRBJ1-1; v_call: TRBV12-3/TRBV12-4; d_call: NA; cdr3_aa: CASSFGNTEAFF; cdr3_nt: TGTGCCAGCAGTTTCGGCAACACTGAAGCTTTCTTT
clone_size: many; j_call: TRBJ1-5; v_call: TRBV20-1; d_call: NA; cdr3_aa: CSAPTRGYQPQHF; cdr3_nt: TGCAGTGCTCCTACCAGAGGTTATCAGCCCCAGCATTTT
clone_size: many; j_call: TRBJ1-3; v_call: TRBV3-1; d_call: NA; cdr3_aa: CASSQHGGRGNTIYF; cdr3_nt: TGTGCCAGCAGCCAGCATGGAGGGAGAGGAAACACCATATATTTT
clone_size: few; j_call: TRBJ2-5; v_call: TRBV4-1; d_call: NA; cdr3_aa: CASSQLPGQYMRYF; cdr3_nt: TGCGCCAGCAGCCAATTACCGGGACAATATATGAGGTACTTC
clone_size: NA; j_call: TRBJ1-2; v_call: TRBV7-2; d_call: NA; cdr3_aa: CASAPRDQNYGYTF; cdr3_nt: TGTGCCAGCGCCCCAAGGGATCAGAACTATGGCTACACCTTC
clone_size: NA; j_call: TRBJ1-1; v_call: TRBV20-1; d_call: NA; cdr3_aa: CSASIVPEGTEAFF; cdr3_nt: TGCAGTGCTAGCATAGTCCCGGAGGGGACTGAAGCTTTCTTT
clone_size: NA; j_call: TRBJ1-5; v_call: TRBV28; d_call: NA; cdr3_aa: CASRSGFNQPQHF; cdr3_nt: TGTGCCAGCAGATCAGGGTTCAATCAGCCCCAGCATTTT
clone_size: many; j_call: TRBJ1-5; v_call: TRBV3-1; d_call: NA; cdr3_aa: CASSQRDGNQPQHF; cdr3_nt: TGTGCCAGCAGCCAAAGGGACGGGAATCAGCCCCAGCATTTT
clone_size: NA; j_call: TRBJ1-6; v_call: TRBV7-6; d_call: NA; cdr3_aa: CASSITDSGGLPLHF; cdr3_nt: TGTGCCAGCAGCATTACGGACAGTGGAGGCTTACCCCTCCACTTT
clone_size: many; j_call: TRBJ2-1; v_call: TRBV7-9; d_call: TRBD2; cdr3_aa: CASSRGGRAEFF; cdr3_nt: TGTGCCAGCTCCCGAGGCGGGAGGGCCGAGTTCTTC
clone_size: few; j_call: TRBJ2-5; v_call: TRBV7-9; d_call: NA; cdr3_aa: CASSLGIAGLGEETQYF; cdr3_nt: TGTGCCAGCAGCTTAGGCATCGCAGGGCTAGGAGAAGAGACCCAGTACTTC
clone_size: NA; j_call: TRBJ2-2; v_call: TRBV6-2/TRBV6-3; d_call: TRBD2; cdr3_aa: CESSYWAGLAENTGELFF; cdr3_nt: TGTGAAAGCAGTTACTGGGCCGGACTAGCAGAGAACACCGGGGAGCTGTTTTTT
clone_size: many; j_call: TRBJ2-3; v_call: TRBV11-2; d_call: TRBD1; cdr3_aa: CASSPTGGLTDTQYF; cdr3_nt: TGTGCCAGCAGCCCGACAGGGGGCTTGACAGATACGCAGTATTTT
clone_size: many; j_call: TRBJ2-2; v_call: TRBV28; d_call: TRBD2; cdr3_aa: CASSYRLAANTGELFF; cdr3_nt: TGTGCCAGCAGTTATAGACTAGCCGCGAACACCGGGGAGCTGTTTTTT
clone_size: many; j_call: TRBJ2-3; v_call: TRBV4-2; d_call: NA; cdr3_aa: CASSQAGADTQYF; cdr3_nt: TGTGCCAGCAGCCAAGCCGGGGCAGATACGCAGTATTTT
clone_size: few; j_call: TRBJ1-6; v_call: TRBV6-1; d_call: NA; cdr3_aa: CASRDPGNSPLHF; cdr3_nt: TGTGCCAGCAGGGACCCGGGTAATTCACCCCTCCACTTT
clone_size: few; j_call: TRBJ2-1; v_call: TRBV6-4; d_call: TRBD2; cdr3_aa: CASSPLETSVVREQFF; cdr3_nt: TGTGCCAGCAGTCCGCTTGAGACTAGCGTAGTCCGGGAGCAGTTCTTC
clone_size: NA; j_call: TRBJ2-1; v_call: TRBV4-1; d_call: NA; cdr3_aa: CASSQDRGTEPYNEQFF; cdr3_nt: TGCGCCAGCAGCCAAGATCGGGGCACGGAGCCCTACAATGAGCAGTTCTTC
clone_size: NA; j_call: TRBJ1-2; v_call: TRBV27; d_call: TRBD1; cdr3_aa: CASSPAGTANYGYTF; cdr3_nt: TGTGCCAGCAGTCCTGCCGGGACAGCTAACTATGGCTACACCTTC
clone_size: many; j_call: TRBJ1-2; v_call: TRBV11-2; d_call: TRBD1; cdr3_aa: CASSSHDRANYGYTF; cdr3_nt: TGTGCCAGCAGCTCCCACGACAGGGCTAACTATGGCTACACCTTC
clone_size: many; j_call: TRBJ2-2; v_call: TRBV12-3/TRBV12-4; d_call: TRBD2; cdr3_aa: CASRHRTSGVNTGELFF; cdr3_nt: TGTGCCAGCAGACATAGGACTAGCGGGGTGAACACCGGGGAGCTGTTTTTT
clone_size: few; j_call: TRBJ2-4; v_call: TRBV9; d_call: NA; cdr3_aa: CAGSVGGRTLDIQYF; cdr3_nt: TGTGCCGGCAGCGTAGGGGGGCGGACTCTTGACATTCAGTACTTC